Below, 24 T cell receptor beta chains from the same sample are listed, as sequenced in a study of OX40 agonist ivuxolimab in advanced cancers. The repertoire was sequenced with immunoSEQ multiplex PCR; TCRdb's copy has only in-frame clones and lacks some. The table lists nearly 80,000 clones, 75% to 95% of them singletons. Sequenced here: CD4+ or CD8+ T cells sorted from blood, sampled in a trial of the OX40 agonist ivuxolimab. These receptors were taken from an adult with an advanced solid tumor such as melanoma, head and neck, liver or kidney cancer.

This chain connects TRBV5-1 to TRBJ2-1, with TRBD2 identical over 8 bases. The CDR3 length is 15 residues. Trimming at V came to 2 bases and at J to 6 bases, leaving 7 bases not matched to a gene. Germline V gene sequence: CDR1 SGHRS, CDR2 YFSETQ. The CDR3 DNA follows: TGCGCCAGCAGCTTCAACGGGAGGGCTCCCAATGAGCAGTTCTTC. Protein product: CASSFNGRAPNEQFF.

The chain joins TRBV27 to TRBJ2-7, with 8 bases that match TRBD2. The germline V gene encodes CDR1 MNHEY and CDR2 SMNVEV (reference sequence). The CDR3 is 15 amino acids. The V segment lost 4 bases and the J segment 0 bases; nucleotides outside the gene matches: 5. The CDR3 DNA follows: TGTGCCAGCAGTTGGGAGCGGGGGAGCTCCTACGAGCAGTACTTC. It specifies CASSWERGSSYEQYF.

V is TRBV28 and J is TRBJ2-7, with D possibly matching TRBD2 (5 bases). The V and J ends lost 5 bases and 2 bases respectively, with 19 bases between them. The germline V gene encodes CDR1 MDHEN and CDR2 SYDVKM. The CDR3 sequence is 16 residues long. CDR3 sequence reads: CASSRFGVASPYEQYF. The DNA of the CDR3 is TGTGCCAGCAGTCGGTTCGGGGTCGCGTCTCCCTACGAGCAGTACTTC.

The rearrangement joins TRBV5-4 to TRBJ2-3; 8 positions agree with TRBD1. The germline V gene has CDR1 SGHNT and CDR2 YYREEE (reference sequence). The junction had 11 bases not matched to a gene; V was cut back by 4 bases and J by 4 bases. This CDR3 contains 16 residues. CDR3 in DNA: TGTGCCAGCAGCATTGGGACAGGCCGAGGCGCAGATACGCAGTATTTT. Translating it yields CASSIGTGRGADTQYF.

In DNA form, the CDR3 reads TGCGCCAGCAGCTTGGTATTCGGGCGGGAGGAGACCCAGTACTTC. Protein sequence: CASSLVFGREETQYF. The V call is TRBV5-1, the J call TRBJ2-5, with 7 bases matching TRBD2. With V trimmed by 0 bases and J by 5 bases, 7 bases remained unmatched. The germline V gene encodes CDR1 SGHRS and CDR2 YFSETQ. This CDR3 region has 15 residues.

The chain links TRBV4-2 to TRBJ2-5; D is undetermined. The ends were cut back, 1 base at V and 2 bases at J, with 5 bases in the middle. The CDR3 consists of 13 residues. Per germline, CDR1 LGHNA and CDR2 YNFKEQ. The CDR3 DNA reads TGTGCCAGCAGCCAAGGACCGCAAGAGACCCAGTACTTC. This codes for CASSQGPQETQYF.

The chain uses TRBV5-6 and TRBJ1-2; no firm D call. Trimming shortened V by 2 bases and J by 3 bases, and 11 bases separated the two germline ends. This CDR3 region has 14 residues. Germline V gene sequence: CDR1 SGHDT, CDR2 YYEEEE. The CDR3 protein is CASSFLDRDYGYTF. The CDR3 DNA sequence: TGTGCCAGCAGCTTCTTGGACCGAGACTATGGCTACACCTTC. Full variable domain (remainder filled in from reference TRBV5-6 and TRBJ1-2): DAGVTQSPTHLIKTRGQQVTLRCSPKSGHDTVSWYQQALGQGPQFIFQYYEEEERQRGNFPDRFSGHQFPNYSSELNVNALLLGDSALYLCASSFLDRDYGYTFGSGTRLTVV.

This clone turned up a few times. The chain links TRBV19 to TRBJ1-5; 8 bases are shared with TRBD1. Germline CDR1 and CDR2: LNHDA and SQIVND (reference sequence). The V and J ends lost 7 bases and 4 bases, in that order; junction bases with no gene match: 12. The CDR3 spans 16 residues. CDR3 amino acids: CASTSTGTGFNQPQHF. CDR3 nucleotides: TGTGCCAGTACCTCAACCGGGACAGGCTTTAATCAGCCCCAGCATTTT.

The chain employs TRBV28 and TRBJ1-5; D remains ambiguous. V dropped 4 bases and J dropped 7 bases, with 23 bases sitting between them. The length of the CDR3 is 17 residues. From germline, CDR1 is MDHEN and CDR2 SYDVKM. In DNA, the CDR3 is TGTGCCAGCAGTTCCCACGTTATCATCCCGTCCAGCCAGCCCCAGCATTTT. Its protein is CASSSHVIIPSSQPQHF.

V gene TRBV6-5 combines with J gene TRBJ2-1; 8 nucleotides match TRBD2. From germline, CDR1 is MNHEY and CDR2 SVGAGI. J was trimmed by 1 base and V by 5 bases; bases with no gene match: 4. The CDR3 length is 15 residues. The CDR3 reads CASSGTGGSYNEQFF. The CDR3 coding sequence is TGTGCCAGCAGTGGGACGGGAGGGTCCTACAATGAGCAGTTCTTC.

The V call is TRBV7-2, the J call TRBJ2-2, with unresolved D. The CDR3 sequence is 14 residues long. Trimming shortened V by 5 bases and J by 6 bases, and 13 bases separated the two germline ends. Per the germline V gene, CDR1 is SGHTA and CDR2 is FQGNSA. CDR3 protein: CASSPSKGPGELFF. CDR3 bases: TGTGCCAGCAGCCCCTCCAAAGGTCCCGGGGAGCTGTTTTTT.

The rearrangement links TRBV6-1 to TRBJ2-3, with TRBD2 identical over 8 bases. The germline V gene has CDR1 MNHNS and CDR2 SASEGT. The CDR3 covers 15 residues. The J segment lost 2 bases and the V segment lost 4 bases, leaving 5 bases of the junction unmatched. CDR3: CASSASGGHTDTQYF. In DNA form, the CDR3 reads TGTGCCAGCAGTGCGTCGGGGGGGCACACAGATACGCAGTATTTT.

CDR3 sequence: CASSLPGQRSYNEQFF. CDR3 sequence (DNA): TGTGCCAGCAGCTTACCCGGACAGCGCTCCTACAATGAGCAGTTCTTC. The chain combines TRBV7-8 with TRBJ2-1; a weak D match, TRBD1 (6 bases). This CDR3 is 16 amino acids long. Between the trimmed V and J ends, which lost 2 bases and 0 bases, there was a span of 11 bases. The germline CDR1 and CDR2 sequences are SGHVS and FQNEAQ. Supplemented by reference TRBV7-8 and TRBJ2-1, the full variable domain reads GAGVSQSPRYKVAKRGQDVALRCDPISGHVSLFWYQQALGQGPEFLTYFQNEAQLDKSGLPSDRFFAERPEGSVSTLKIQRTQQEDSAVYLCASSLPGQRSYNEQFFGPGTRLTVL.

V usage is TRBV27 and J usage is TRBJ2-7; 10 nucleotides agree with TRBD1. V trimming: 4 bases; J trimming: 2 bases; junction bases outside the gene matches: 2. CDR3 length: 14 amino acids. Germline lookup yields CDR1 MNHEY and CDR2 SMNVEV (reference sequence). In DNA form, the CDR3 reads TGTGCCAGCAGTTCGGGACAGGGGACCTACGAGCAGTACTTC. It specifies CASSSGQGTYEQYF.

This sequence joins TRBV5-1 and TRBJ2-5, with 8 bases fitting TRBD1. This CDR3 spans 15 amino acids. The V and J ends lost 2 bases and 5 bases, in that order; junction bases with no gene match: 8. Germline CDR1 reads SGHRS; CDR2 reads YFSETQ. The CDR3 region has the DNA TGCGCCAGCAGCTTACAGGGGGTATCCAGGGAGACCCAGTACTTC. Encoded protein: CASSLQGVSRETQYF.

The gene calls are TRBV30 and TRBJ2-5; possible D gene TRBD2, 5 bases. V lost 3 bases to trimming and J lost 2 bases, with 16 bases between them. CDR3 length: 15 amino acids. CDR1 and CDR2 (germline): GTSNPN, SVGIG (reference sequence). The CDR3: CAWSPAGQRQETQYF. The DNA for the CDR3 is TGTGCCTGGAGCCCGGCGGGCCAAAGACAAGAGACCCAGTACTTC.

The chain employs TRBV9 and TRBJ2-7, with D perhaps TRBD1 or TRBD2 (5 bases each). V lost 3 bases to trimming and J lost 2 bases, with 12 bases between them. This CDR3 has 14 amino acids. Germline CDR1 SGDLS, CDR2 YYNGEE. The CDR3 DNA reads as TGTGCCAGCAGCGGAACCGGGACCGCCTACGAGCAGTACTTC. The encoded protein is CASSGTGTAYEQYF.

This clone was detected once. V and J are TRBV7-9 and TRBJ2-2; D perhaps matches TRBD1 (5 bases). CDR1 and CDR2 (germline): SEHNR, FQNEAQ (reference sequence). This CDR3 spans 13 amino acids. The CDR3 sequence is CGGGFANTGELFF. In DNA form, the CDR3 reads TGTGGGGGCGGCTTCGCGAACACCGGGGAGCTGTTTTTT. Full variable domain (rest looked up from reference TRBV7-9 and TRBJ2-2): DTGVSQNPRHKITKRGQNVTFRCDPISEHNRLYWYRQTLGQGPEFLTYFQNEAQLEKSRLLSDRFSAERPKGSFSTLEIQRTEQGDSAMYLCGGGFANTGELFFGEGSRLTVL.

This clone was recorded only once. The J gene is TRBJ1-3, the V gene TRBV18; D gene uncertain. There are 16 residues in the CDR3. V dropped 2 bases and J dropped 2 bases, with 13 bases sitting between them. The germline V gene encodes CDR1 KGHSH and CDR2 LQKENI. CDR3 residues: CASSPLEGTAGNTIYF. CDR3 nucleotide sequence: TGTGCCAGCTCACCATTGGAGGGAACAGCTGGAAACACCATATATTTT.

This rearrangement joins TRBV7-3 to TRBJ2-5; TRBD1 agrees at 10 bases. The DNA end favors TRBJ2-7, so the J call may be wrong. Germline CDR1 reads SGHTA; CDR2 reads FQGTGA. The CDR3 has 15 amino acids. CDR3 protein: CASSQTGTGAYEQYF. The DNA for the CDR3 is TGTGCCAGCAGTCAAACCGGGACAGGGGCCTACGAGCAGTACTTC.

The genes are TRBV28 and TRBJ1-1; tentative D call: TRBD1 (6 bases). The CDR3 has 13 residues. Germline values: CDR1 MDHEN, CDR2 SYDVKM. Trimming shortened V by 6 bases and J by 1 base, and 9 bases separated the two germline ends. The CDR3 protein is CASRRTANTEAFF. DNA of the CDR3: TGTGCCAGCAGGCGGACAGCGAACACTGAAGCTTTCTTT.

The chain combines TRBV6-1 with TRBJ2-7; 7 nucleotides match TRBD2. J was trimmed by 0 bases and V by 6 bases; bases with no gene match: 8. The CDR3 is 15 residues long. CDR1 is MNHNS, CDR2 SASEGT, per germline. This CDR3 is CASRQEAGPSYEQYF. In nucleotides, the CDR3 is TGTGCCAGCAGGCAAGAAGCGGGACCCTCCTACGAGCAGTACTTC.

This clone has only a few counts. The chain uses TRBV6-5 and TRBJ1-2; maybe TRBD1 (5 bases). The V and J ends lost 1 base and 7 bases respectively, with 7 bases between them. The CDR3 loop spans 12 amino acids. Germline-derived CDR1 and CDR2 are MNHEY and SVGAGI. CDR3 region: CASSYWGVGYTF. CDR3 DNA: TGTGCCAGCAGTTACTGGGGGGTTGGCTACACCTTC.

The chain is built from TRBV7-2 and TRBJ2-5; TRBD1 matches 7 bases. In germline, CDR1 is SGHTA, CDR2 FQGNSA. Trimming took 1 base from V and 1 from J; bases not matched to a gene: 3. The CDR3 extends over 15 amino acids. The CDR3, as DNA: TGTGCCAGCAGCTTAGTCGACAGGGCCCAAGAGACCCAGTACTTC. Protein: CASSLVDRAQETQYF.